The source of this TCR beta chain is a study of T-cell memory formation after mild COVID-19. Deletions cut 0 bases from V and 8 bases from J, with 10 bases between. The CDR3 consists of 13 residues. Germline V lookup: CDR1 DFQATT, CDR2 SNEGSKA (reference sequence). TCRdb re-called the 5' RACE reads with MiXCR, one entry per CDR3 protein. The profile shows fewer than 150,000 distinct CDR3 sequences, 5% to 6.5% of them singletons. This clonotype has just a few counts. The TCR originated in an adult woman who had mild COVID-19 (a few samples of this study predate the infection). Cell type and time point are not known. The sample was PBMCs or a T cell subset sorted from them (not recorded which). The chain links TRBV20-1 to TRBJ2-2; D not certain. DNA for the CDR3: TGCAGTGCTAGAGATCGTTCGAGAGGGGAGCTGTTTTTT. Translation gives CSARDRSRGELFF.